What follows are 26 T cell receptor beta chains derived from one specimen sequenced in a study of cytomegalovirus exposure and HLA in healthy donors. Primers: 60 Vbeta forward and 13 Jbeta reverse. Clones were sequenced by immunoSEQ multiplex PCR, and TCRdb holds only the in-frame ones, with some missing. The sample lists about 160,000 clones, 70% to 75% occurring once. The sequenced sample consisted of PBMCs. These receptors originate from a man aged 18 to 29 in good health and CMV-seropositive.

The rearrangement uses TRBV5-1 and TRBJ1-6, with D tentatively TRBD1 (6 bases). Germline V gene lookup returns CDR1 SGHRS and CDR2 YFSETQ. The V end lost 4 bases, the J end lost 6 bases, and 17 bases lay between the germline ends. The CDR3 runs 16 residues. DNA for the CDR3: TGCGCCAGCAGCGCACAGGGTCCAGGCACTAATTCACCCCTCCACTTT. Translated, it gives CASSAQGPGTNSPLHF. Full variable domain (rest looked up from reference TRBV5-1 and TRBJ1-6): KAGVTQTPRYLIKTRGQQVTLSCSPISGHRSVSWYQQTPGQGLQFLFEYFSETQRNKGNFPGRFSGRQFSNSRSEMNVSTLELGDSALYLCASSAQGPGTNSPLHFGNGTRLTVT.

This chain uses TRBV29-1 with TRBJ2-1; TRBD2 matches 10 bases. Germline lookup yields CDR1 SQVTM and CDR2 ANQGSEA. The CDR3 runs to 16 residues. V dropped 1 base and J dropped 5; count of bases not matched to a gene: 8. The CDR3: CSVEGSLAGDNNEQFF. DNA for the CDR3: TGCAGCGTTGAAGGGAGCCTAGCGGGAGATAACAATGAGCAGTTCTTC.

The chain uses TRBV5-5 and TRBJ1-2, with a possible D match to TRBD1 (5 bases). V lost 4 bases to trimming and J lost 4 bases, with 20 bases between them. The CDR3 spans 16 residues. CDR1 and CDR2 from the germline V gene are SGHKS and YYEKEE (reference sequence). The CDR3 region has the DNA TGTGCCAGCAGCAGCCCATCAGCGGGGCCAGGCTATGGCTACACCTTC. It translates to CASSSPSAGPGYGYTF.

The chain employs TRBV5-1 and TRBJ1-1, with 8 nucleotides matching TRBD1. J gave up 1 base and V 0 bases, and 2 bases lay outside the gene matches. The CDR3 runs to 15 residues. CDR1 is SGHRS and CDR2 is YFSETQ in the germline V gene. CDR3 in amino acids: CASSLAGGENTEAFF. The DNA of the CDR3 is TGCGCCAGCAGCTTGGCAGGGGGCGAGAACACTGAAGCTTTCTTT.

V is TRBV7-9 and J is TRBJ2-1; 12 bases agree with TRBD2. CDR1 and CDR2 (germline): SEHNR, FQNEAQ (reference sequence). The CDR3 contains 18 residues. V lost 3 bases and J lost 8; bases outside the gene matches: 14. CDR3 region: CASSLGRLAGGPGDEQFF. The CDR3 coding sequence is TGTGCCAGCAGCTTGGGGCGCCTAGCGGGAGGGCCTGGGGATGAGCAGTTCTTC.

The rearrangement links TRBV27 to TRBJ2-2; no firm D call. This CDR3 contains 15 residues. The germline gives CDR1 MNHEY, CDR2 SMNVEV (reference sequence). The germline V and J ends were trimmed by 0 bases and 1 base, with 6 bases remaining between them. CDR3 loop: CASSLSYGNTGELFF. CDR3 DNA: TGTGCCAGCAGTTTATCCTATGGGAACACCGGGGAGCTGTTTTTT.

This clone was observed a few times. This sequence joins TRBV30 and TRBJ1-1; D remains unclear. CDR3 length equals 13 residues. Trimming cost V 4 bases and J 3 bases, with 12 bases left between them. Germline V gives CDR1 GTSNPN, CDR2 SVGIG (reference sequence). CDR3 coding DNA: TGTGCCTGGACGCGGGGAGGGCACACTGAAGCTTTCTTT. Translation: CAWTRGGHTEAFF. Together with reference TRBV30 and TRBJ1-1, the CDR3 gives the full variable domain: SQTIHQWPATLVQPVGSPLSLECTVEGTSNPNLYWYRQAAGRGLQLLFYSVGIGQISSEVPQNLSASRPQDRQFILSSKKLLLSDSGFYLCAWTRGGHTEAFFGQGTRLTVV.

This clone has a handful of counts. This chain connects TRBV15 to TRBJ1-1; D is ambiguous. Germline lookup yields CDR1 LNHNV and CDR2 YYDKDF (reference sequence). Trimming took 5 bases from V and 0 from J, leaving 10 bases between them. The CDR3 runs to 14 residues. This chain's CDR3 is CATSGEEVNTEAFF. CDR3 DNA: TGTGCCACCAGCGGTGAAGAGGTGAACACTGAAGCTTTCTTT.

In regard to this clone: Within the sample, other DNA sequences also encode this same CDR3. The chain recombines TRBV7-2 with TRBJ1-3; D remains ambiguous. V was clipped by 0 bases and J by 4 bases, with 13 bases between them. The CDR3 has 16 residues. Germline CDR1 and CDR2: SGHTA and FQGNSA. CDR3 sequence reads: CASSLAGSRSGNTIYF. The DNA for the CDR3 is TGTGCCAGCAGCTTAGCGGGCAGCCGCTCCGGAAACACCATATATTTT. The full variable domain, completed using reference TRBV7-2 and TRBJ1-3, is GAGVSQSPSNKVTEKGKDVELRCDPISGHTALYWYRQSLGQGLEFLIYFQGNSAPDKSGLPSDRFSAERTGGSVSTLTIQRTQQEDSAVYLCASSLAGSRSGNTIYFGEGSWLTVV.

V and J are TRBV6-5 and TRBJ1-1, with D unresolved. Germline V gives CDR1 MNHEY, CDR2 SVGAGI. The V gene lost 8 bases and the J gene lost 8 bases, with 15 bases spanning the gap. The CDR3 sequence is 12 residues long. CDR3 sequence reads: CASGDLGREAFF. The CDR3 DNA sequence: TGTGCCAGCGGGGATTTAGGGAGAGAAGCTTTCTTT.

J is TRBJ2-7 and V is TRBV30, with D perhaps TRBD2 (6 bases). V lost 2 bases to trimming and J lost 0 bases, with 14 bases between them. Per the germline V gene, CDR1 is GTSNPN and CDR2 is SVGIG (reference sequence). This CDR3 spans 15 amino acids. The CDR3 coding sequence is TGTGCCTGGAGTAGAGGAGGGGCAGGCTCCTACGAGCAGTACGTC. Amino acid sequence: CAWSRGGAGSYEQYV.

The chain couples TRBV6-1 to TRBJ1-4; TRBD1 is a possible D gene (5 bases). This CDR3 region has 14 residues. The germline gives CDR1 MNHNS, CDR2 SASEGT. V gave up 0 bases and J gave up 7 bases, with 9 bases separating them. The CDR3 sequence: CASSEAAGAEKLFF. The CDR3 DNA sequence: TGTGCCAGCAGTGAAGCTGCTGGGGCTGAAAAACTGTTTTTT.

The rearrangement links TRBV5-8 to TRBJ1-1; 7 bases map to TRBD1. The CDR3 contains 13 residues. J was trimmed by 6 bases and V by 5 bases; bases with no gene match: 7. Germline CDR1 reads SGHTS; CDR2 reads YDEGEE. CDR3 in amino acids: CASRRPGTAEAFF. The DNA for the CDR3 is TGTGCCAGCAGGCGCCCCGGGACAGCTGAAGCTTTCTTT.

This clone was seen once. The V call is TRBV6-4, the J call TRBJ2-7; D is possibly TRBD1 (6 bases). This CDR3 is built from 15 residues. With 6 bases removed from V and 6 bases from J, the gap between germline ends came to 21 bases. Germline lookup yields CDR1 MRHNA and CDR2 SNTAGT. The CDR3 reads CASRNGTLSPAEQYV. Here the CDR3 DNA reads TGTGCCAGCAGAAACGGGACACTAAGCCCGGCCGAGCAGTACGTC.

This chain links TRBV10-3 with TRBJ2-1; weak D call: TRBD2 (8 bases). Per germline, CDR1 ENHRY and CDR2 SYGVKD. V was shortened by 11 bases and J by 5 bases, with 16 bases between the two germline ends. This CDR3 spans 13 amino acids. The CDR3 nucleotides read TGTGCCGCCGGGGGGGACAGCCACAATGAGCAGTTCTTC. This translates into CAAGGDSHNEQFF.

V and J are TRBV11-2 and TRBJ2-1; 9 bases align to TRBD2. From germline, CDR1 is SGHAT and CDR2 FQNNGV. The CDR3 contains 19 residues. With 2 bases clipped from V and 7 bases from J, the junction kept 18 bases outside the gene matches. The CDR3 sequence: CASSLRRGYLSGSVNEQFF. CDR3 coding DNA: TGTGCCAGCAGCTTACGCCGGGGGTATCTTAGCGGGAGTGTAAATGAGCAGTTCTTC.

The chain has TRBV29-1 and TRBJ1-2; D not certain. From germline, CDR1 is SQVTM and CDR2 ANQGSEA. This CDR3 has 12 residues. V was shortened by 3 bases and J by 0 bases, with 5 bases between the two germline ends. The CDR3 DNA reads TGCAGCGTTGATAGAGCTAACTATGGCTACACCTTC. This codes for CSVDRANYGYTF. The full variable domain, completed using reference TRBV29-1 and TRBJ1-2, is SAVISQKPSRDICQRGTSLTIQCQVDSQVTMMFWYRQQPGQSLTLIATANQGSEATYESGFVIDKFPISRPNLTFSTLTVSNMSPEDSSIYLCSVDRANYGYTFGSGTRLTVV.

The chain combines TRBV7-2 with TRBJ2-7, with TRBD1 matching over 9 bases. The CDR3 extends over 12 amino acids. Germline-derived CDR1 and CDR2 are SGHTA and FQGNSA. Unmatched junction bases numbered 0, after V lost 5 bases and J lost 4 bases. The chain's CDR3 is CASSGTGYEQYV. Written as DNA, the CDR3 is TGTGCCAGCAGCGGGACAGGGTACGAGCAGTACGTC.

This clone appeared a few times. The chain combines TRBV6-5 with TRBJ2-2; TRBD2 aligns across 13 bases. CDR3 length: 14 amino acids. Germline assignment: CDR1 MNHEY and CDR2 SVGAGI. The ends lost 8 bases at V and 7 bases at J; junction bases unmatched: 4. The CDR3 region has the DNA TGTGCCAGCCGGACTAGCGGGAGCGTCGGGGAGCTGTTTTTT. It is translated as CASRTSGSVGELFF.

The V gene is TRBV5-1, the J gene TRBJ1-1; weak D call: TRBD1 (5 bases). Trimming took off 1 base at V and 0 bases at J, with 7 bases between the two ends. Germline values: CDR1 SGHRS, CDR2 YFSETQ. The CDR3 has 14 residues. The CDR3 nucleotides read TGCGCCAGCAGCTTGACCAGGGTGAACACTGAAGCTTTCTTT. Encoded protein: CASSLTRVNTEAFF.

The chain combines TRBV27 with TRBJ2-4, with D tentatively TRBD2 (6 bases). Trimming pared 0 bases from V and 1 base from J, leaving 7 bases between. The CDR3 has 15 amino acids. The germline gives CDR1 MNHEY, CDR2 SMNVEV (reference sequence). The CDR3 here is CASSLSGGAKNIQYF. The CDR3 nucleotides are TGTGCCAGCAGTTTATCCGGGGGTGCCAAAAACATTCAGTACTTC.

This clone turned up a few times. This chain links TRBV5-1 with TRBJ1-2; 7 bases are a match to TRBD1. This CDR3 has 13 residues. The junction had 4 bases not matched to a gene; V was cut back by 2 bases and J by 6 bases. Germline-derived CDR1 and CDR2 are SGHRS and YFSETQ. The CDR3 DNA sequence: TGCGCCAGCAGCTTCGACAGGGAGGATGGCTACACCTTC. Its translation is CASSFDREDGYTF.

V is TRBV28 and J is TRBJ2-2; 9 bases agree with TRBD1. Germline lookup yields CDR1 MDHEN and CDR2 SYDVKM. V lost 1 base, J lost 5 bases, and 5 bases stayed unmatched. The CDR3 loop spans 16 amino acids. The CDR3 coding sequence is TGTGCCAGCAGTTTATTGGGAGGGACAGGGACCGGGGAGCTGTTTTTT. Its protein product is CASSLLGGTGTGELFF. Variable domain in full (rest from reference TRBV28 and TRBJ2-2): DVKVTQSSRYLVKRTGEKVFLECVQDMDHENMFWYRQDPGLGLRLIYFSYDVKMKEKGDIPEGYSVSREKKERFSLILESASTNQTSMYLCASSLLGGTGTGELFFGEGSRLTVL.

Of note for this clone: An end of the junction differs from the germline gene, which may be a read error. In the same sample, other DNA sequences code for this CDR3. The chain links TRBV19 to TRBJ2-1, with 7 bases lining up with TRBD1. The CDR3 is 16 amino acids. In germline, CDR1 is LNHDA, CDR2 SQIVND (reference sequence). DNA for the CDR3: TGTGCCAGTAGTCCAAGACCTGGGACAGCAGACAATGAGCAATTCTTC. Amino acids: CASSPRPGTADNEQFF.

V is TRBV5-1 and J is TRBJ1-1, with 8 nucleotides matching TRBD1. The germline CDR1 and CDR2 sequences are SGHRS and YFSETQ. V dropped 0 bases and J dropped 2; count of bases not matched to a gene: 6. The CDR3 is 16 amino acids. This chain's CDR3 is CASSLGQGAFNTEAFF. The CDR3, as DNA: TGCGCCAGCAGCTTGGGCCAGGGGGCTTTTAACACTGAAGCTTTCTTT.

This chain links TRBV10-2 with TRBJ2-6; D is ambiguous. Germline V gene lookup returns CDR1 WSHSY and CDR2 SAAADI. The CDR3 loop spans 15 amino acids. Trimming removed 0 bases from V and 2 bases from J, with 5 bases in between. CDR3 nucleotides: TGCGCCAGCAGTGAGTCGTGGCCTGGGGCCAACGTCCTGACTTTC. This codes for CASSESWPGANVLTF.